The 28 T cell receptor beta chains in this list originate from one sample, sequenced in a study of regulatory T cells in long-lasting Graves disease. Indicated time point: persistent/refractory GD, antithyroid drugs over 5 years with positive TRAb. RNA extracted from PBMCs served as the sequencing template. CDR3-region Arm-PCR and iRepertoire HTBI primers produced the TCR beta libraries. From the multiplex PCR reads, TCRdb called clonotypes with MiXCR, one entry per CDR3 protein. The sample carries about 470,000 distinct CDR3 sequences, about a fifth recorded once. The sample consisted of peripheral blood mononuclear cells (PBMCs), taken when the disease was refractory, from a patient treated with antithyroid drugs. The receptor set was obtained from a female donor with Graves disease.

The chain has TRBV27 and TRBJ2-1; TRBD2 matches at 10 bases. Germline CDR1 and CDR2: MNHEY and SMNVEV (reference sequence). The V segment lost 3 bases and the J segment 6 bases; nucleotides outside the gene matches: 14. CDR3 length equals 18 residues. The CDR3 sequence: CASSLLASGSGLANEQFF. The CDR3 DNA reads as TGTGCCAGCAGTTTGTTGGCTAGCGGGAGTGGTTTGGCCAATGAGCAGTTCTTC.

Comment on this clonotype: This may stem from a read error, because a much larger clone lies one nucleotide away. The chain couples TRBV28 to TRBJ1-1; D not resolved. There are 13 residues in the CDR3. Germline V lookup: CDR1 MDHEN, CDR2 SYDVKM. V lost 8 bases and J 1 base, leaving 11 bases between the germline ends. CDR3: CASDPLPNTEAFF. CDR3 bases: TGTGCCAGCGACCCCCTCCCGAACACTGAAGCTTTCTTT. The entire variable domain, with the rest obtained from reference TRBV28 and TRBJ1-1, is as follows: DVKVTQSSRYLVKRTGEKVFLECVQDMDHENMFWYRQDPGLGLRLIYFSYDVKMKEKGDIPEGYSVSREKKERFSLILESASTNQTSMYLCASDPLPNTEAFFGQGTRLTVV.

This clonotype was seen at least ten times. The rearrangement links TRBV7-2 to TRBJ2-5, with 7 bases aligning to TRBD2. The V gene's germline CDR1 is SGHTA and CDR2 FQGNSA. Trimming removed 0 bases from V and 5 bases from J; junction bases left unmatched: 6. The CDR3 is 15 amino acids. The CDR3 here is CASSLAGGPRETQYF. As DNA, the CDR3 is TGTGCCAGCAGCTTAGCGGGAGGGCCCCGGGAGACCCAGTACTTC.

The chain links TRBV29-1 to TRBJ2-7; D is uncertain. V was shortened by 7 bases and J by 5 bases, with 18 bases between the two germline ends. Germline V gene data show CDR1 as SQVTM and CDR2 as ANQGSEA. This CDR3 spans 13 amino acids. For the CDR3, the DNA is TGCAGCGCCGCCCTCGGCCCTGGGAACGAGCAGTACTTC. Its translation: CSAALGPGNEQYF.

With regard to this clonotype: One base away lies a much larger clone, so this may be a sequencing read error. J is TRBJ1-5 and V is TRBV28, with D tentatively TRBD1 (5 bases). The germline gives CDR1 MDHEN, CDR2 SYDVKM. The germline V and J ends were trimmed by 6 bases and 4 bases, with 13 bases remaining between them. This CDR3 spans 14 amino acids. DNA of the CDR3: TGTGCCAGCAGGGCCGGGACGGTAAATCAGCCCCAGCATTTT. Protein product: CASRAGTVNQPQHF.

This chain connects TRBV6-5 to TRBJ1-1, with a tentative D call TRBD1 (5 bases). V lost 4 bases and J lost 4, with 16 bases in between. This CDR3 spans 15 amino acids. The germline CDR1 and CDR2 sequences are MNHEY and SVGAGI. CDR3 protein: CASSSLSGRATEAFF. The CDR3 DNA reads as TGTGCCAGCAGTTCGCTTTCGGGCAGGGCCACTGAAGCTTTCTTT.

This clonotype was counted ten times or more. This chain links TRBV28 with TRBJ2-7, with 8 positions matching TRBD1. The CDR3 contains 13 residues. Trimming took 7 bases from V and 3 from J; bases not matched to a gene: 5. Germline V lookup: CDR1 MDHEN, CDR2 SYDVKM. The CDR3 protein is CASTKTGGYEQYF. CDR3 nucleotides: TGTGCCAGCACAAAAACAGGGGGCTACGAGCAGTACTTC.

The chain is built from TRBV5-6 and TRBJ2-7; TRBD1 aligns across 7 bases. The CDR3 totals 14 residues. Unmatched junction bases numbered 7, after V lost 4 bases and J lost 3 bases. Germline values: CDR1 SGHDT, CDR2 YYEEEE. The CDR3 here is CASSTGQNNYEQYF. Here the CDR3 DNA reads TGTGCCAGCAGCACGGGACAGAACAACTACGAGCAGTACTTC.

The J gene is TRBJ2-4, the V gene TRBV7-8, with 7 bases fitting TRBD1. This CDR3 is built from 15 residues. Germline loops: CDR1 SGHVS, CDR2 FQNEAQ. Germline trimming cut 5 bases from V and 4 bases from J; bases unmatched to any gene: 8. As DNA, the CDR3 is TGTGCCAGCAGCCCTACCCGGGACAGTAAAAACATTCAGTACTTC. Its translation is CASSPTRDSKNIQYF.

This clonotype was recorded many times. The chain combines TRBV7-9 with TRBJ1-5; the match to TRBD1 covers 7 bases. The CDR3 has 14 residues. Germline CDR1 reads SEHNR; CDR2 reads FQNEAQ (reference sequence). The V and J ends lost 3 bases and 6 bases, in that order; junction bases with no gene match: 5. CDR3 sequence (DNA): TGTGCCAGCAGCTTTGACAGGGCAGGTCAGCCCCAGCATTTT. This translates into CASSFDRAGQPQHF.

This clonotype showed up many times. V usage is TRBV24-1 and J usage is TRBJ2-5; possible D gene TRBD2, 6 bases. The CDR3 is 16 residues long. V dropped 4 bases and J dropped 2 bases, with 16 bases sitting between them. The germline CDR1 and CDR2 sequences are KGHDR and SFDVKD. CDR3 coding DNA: TGTGCCACCAGTGACTCACGCGGGGCGGAGCAAGAGACCCAGTACTTC. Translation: CATSDSRGAEQETQYF.

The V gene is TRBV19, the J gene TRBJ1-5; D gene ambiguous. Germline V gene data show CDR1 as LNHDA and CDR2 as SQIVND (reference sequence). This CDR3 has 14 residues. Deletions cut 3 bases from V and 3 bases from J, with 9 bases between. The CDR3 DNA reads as TGTGCCAGTAGTATGTTGTCCCTCAATCAGCCCCAGCATTTT. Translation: CASSMLSLNQPQHF.

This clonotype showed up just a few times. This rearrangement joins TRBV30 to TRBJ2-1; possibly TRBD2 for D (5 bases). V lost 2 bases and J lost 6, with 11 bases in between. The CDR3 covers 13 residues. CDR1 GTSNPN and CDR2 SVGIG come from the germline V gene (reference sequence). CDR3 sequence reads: CAWSKGALNEQFF. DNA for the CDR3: TGTGCCTGGAGTAAGGGAGCCCTCAATGAGCAGTTCTTC.

CDR3: CATGILVSGQETQYF. The DNA for the CDR3 is TGTGCCACCGGTATACTAGTGTCGGGCCAAGAGACCCAGTACTTC. The J gene is TRBJ2-5, the V gene TRBV24-1; D perhaps matches TRBD2 (5 bases). V shed 9 bases and J shed 1 base, with 17 bases lying between them. The CDR3 sequence is 15 residues long. Per the germline V gene, CDR1 is KGHDR and CDR2 is SFDVKD.

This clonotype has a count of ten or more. This CDR3 reads CASSLAGTASREQYF. In DNA form, the CDR3 reads TGTGCCAGCAGTTTAGCCGGGACGGCGAGCCGCGAGCAGTACTTC. This rearrangement joins TRBV12-3 or TRBV12-4 to TRBJ2-7; D may correspond to TRBD1 or TRBD2 (5 bases each). Trimming removed 0 bases from V and 6 bases from J, with 15 bases in between. The CDR3 loop spans 15 amino acids.

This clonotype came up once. In DNA, the CDR3 is TGCAGTGCTAGAGATCTAGCGGGGTTTGAGTTTAATGAGCAGTTCTTC. Translation: CSARDLAGFEFNEQFF. This chain links TRBV20-1 with TRBJ2-1; 9 bases are a match to TRBD2. Germline V lookup: CDR1 DFQATT, CDR2 SNEGSKA (reference sequence). Trimming at V came to 0 bases and at J to 7 bases, leaving 10 bases not matched to a gene. The CDR3 is 16 residues long.

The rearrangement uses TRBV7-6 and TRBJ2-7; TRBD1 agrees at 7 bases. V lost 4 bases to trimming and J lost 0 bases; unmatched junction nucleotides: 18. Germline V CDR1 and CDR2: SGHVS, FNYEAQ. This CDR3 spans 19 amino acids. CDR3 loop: CASSSIPGTEAKPSYEQYF. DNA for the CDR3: TGTGCCAGCAGCTCCATCCCCGGGACAGAAGCAAAACCCTCCTACGAGCAGTACTTC.

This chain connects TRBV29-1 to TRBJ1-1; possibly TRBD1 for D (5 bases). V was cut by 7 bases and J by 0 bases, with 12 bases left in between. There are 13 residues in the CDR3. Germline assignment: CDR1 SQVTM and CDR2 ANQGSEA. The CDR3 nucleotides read TGCAGCGCCTTCACAGGAATGAACACTGAAGCTTTCTTT. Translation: CSAFTGMNTEAFF.

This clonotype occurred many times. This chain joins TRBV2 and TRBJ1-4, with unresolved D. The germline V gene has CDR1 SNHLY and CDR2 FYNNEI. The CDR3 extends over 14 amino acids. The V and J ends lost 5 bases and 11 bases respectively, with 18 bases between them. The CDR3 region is CASSPAAAPMKLFF. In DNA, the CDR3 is TGTGCCAGCAGTCCAGCAGCGGCCCCTATGAAACTGTTTTTT.

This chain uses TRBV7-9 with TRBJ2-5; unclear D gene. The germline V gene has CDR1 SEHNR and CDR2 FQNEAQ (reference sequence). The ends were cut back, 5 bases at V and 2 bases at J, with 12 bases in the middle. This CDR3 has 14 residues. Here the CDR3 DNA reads TGTGCCAGCAGCCGCGCACAGATTCAAGAGACCCAGTACTTC. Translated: CASSRAQIQETQYF.

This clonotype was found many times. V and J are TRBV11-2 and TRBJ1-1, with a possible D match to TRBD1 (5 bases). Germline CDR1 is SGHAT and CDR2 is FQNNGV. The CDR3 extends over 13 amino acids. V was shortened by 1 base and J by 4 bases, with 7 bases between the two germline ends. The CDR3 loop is CASSLGQPTEAFF. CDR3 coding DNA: TGTGCCAGCAGCTTAGGACAGCCCACTGAAGCTTTCTTT.

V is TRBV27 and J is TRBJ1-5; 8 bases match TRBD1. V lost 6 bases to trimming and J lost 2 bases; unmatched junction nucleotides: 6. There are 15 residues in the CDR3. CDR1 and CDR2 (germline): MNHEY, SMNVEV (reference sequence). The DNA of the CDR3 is TGTGCCAGCAGATCTTGGGGACAGGGCAATCAGCCCCAGCATTTT. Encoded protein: CASRSWGQGNQPQHF.

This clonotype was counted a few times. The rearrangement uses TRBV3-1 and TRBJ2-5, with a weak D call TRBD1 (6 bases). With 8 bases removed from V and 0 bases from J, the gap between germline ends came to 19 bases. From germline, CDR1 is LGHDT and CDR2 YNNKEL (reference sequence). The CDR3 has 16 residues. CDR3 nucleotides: TGTGCCAGCGCTCACGGATGGGGGCAGGACCAAGAGACCCAGTACTTC. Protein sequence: CASAHGWGQDQETQYF.

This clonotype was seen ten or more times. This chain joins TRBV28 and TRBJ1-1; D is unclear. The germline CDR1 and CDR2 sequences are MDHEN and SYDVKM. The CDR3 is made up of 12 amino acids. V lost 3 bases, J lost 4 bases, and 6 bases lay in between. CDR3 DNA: TGTGCCAGCAGTTTCCGGGTCACTGAAGCTTTCTTT. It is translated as CASSFRVTEAFF.

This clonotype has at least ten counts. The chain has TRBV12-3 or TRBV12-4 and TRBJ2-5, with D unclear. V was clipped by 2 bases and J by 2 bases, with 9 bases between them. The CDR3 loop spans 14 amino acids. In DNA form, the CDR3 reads TGTGCCAGCAGTTTAACCCAGGAGCAAGAGACCCAGTACTTC. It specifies CASSLTQEQETQYF.

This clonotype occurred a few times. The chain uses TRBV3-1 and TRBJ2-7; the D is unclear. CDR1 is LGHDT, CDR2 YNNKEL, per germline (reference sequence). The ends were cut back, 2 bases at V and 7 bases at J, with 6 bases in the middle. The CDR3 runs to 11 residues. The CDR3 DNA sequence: TGTGCCAGCAGCCAATTGTCTGAGCAGTACTTC. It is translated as CASSQLSEQYF.

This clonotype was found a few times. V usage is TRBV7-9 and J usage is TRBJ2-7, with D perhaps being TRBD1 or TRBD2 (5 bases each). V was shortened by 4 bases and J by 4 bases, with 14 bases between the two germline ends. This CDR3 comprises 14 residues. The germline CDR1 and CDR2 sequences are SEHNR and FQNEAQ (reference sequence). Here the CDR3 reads CASSSRDLPYEQYF. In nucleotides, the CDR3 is TGTGCCAGCAGCTCCCGGGACCTACCGTACGAGCAGTACTTC.

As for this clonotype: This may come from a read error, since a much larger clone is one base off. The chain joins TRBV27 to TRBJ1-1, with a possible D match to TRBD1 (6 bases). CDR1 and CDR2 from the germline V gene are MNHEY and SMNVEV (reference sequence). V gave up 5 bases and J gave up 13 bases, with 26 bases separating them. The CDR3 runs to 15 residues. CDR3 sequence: CASSQTGAGSGGSFF. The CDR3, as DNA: TGTGCCAGCAGTCAGACCGGGGCGGGTTCGGGGGGCAGTTTCTTT.